The 7 T cell receptor beta chains given below trace back to one sample, sequenced in a study of cytomegalovirus exposure and HLA in healthy donors. This PCR relied on a set of 60 Vbeta primers and 13 Jbeta primers. Produced via immunoSEQ multiplex PCR; TCRdb's table is partial and in-frame only. The sample carries around 120,000 clones, approximately 80% recorded once. The sequencing sample was made of PBMCs. The receptors here all came from a male donor in good health and CMV-seronegative.

The rearrangement uses TRBV7-6 and TRBJ2-5; 8 bases map to TRBD2. The V gene's germline CDR1 is SGHVS and CDR2 FNYEAQ. This CDR3 has 16 residues. With 1 base clipped from V and 0 bases from J, the junction kept 4 bases outside the gene matches. The CDR3, as DNA: TGTGCCAGCAGCTTAGTCCGGGGGGGTGACCAAGAGACCCAGTACTTC. The encoded protein is CASSLVRGGDQETQYF. Using reference TRBV7-6 and TRBJ2-5 for the parts outside the CDR3, the full variable domain is GAGVSQSPRYKVTKRGQDVALRCDPISGHVSLYWYRQALGQGPEFLTYFNYEAQQDKSGLPNDRFSAERPEGSISTLTIQRTEQRDSAMYRCASSLVRGGDQETQYFGPGTRLLVL.

J is TRBJ2-5 and V is TRBV7-6, with D possibly TRBD2 on 6 matching bases. The end of the DNA aligns better with TRBJ2-7, so the J call may be wrong. This CDR3 comprises 15 residues. From germline, CDR1 is SGHVS and CDR2 FNYEAQ. The DNA for the CDR3 is TGTGCCAGCAGCTTAGCGGTAGGGGAGGCCTACGAGCAGTACTTC. Its protein is CASSLAVGEAYEQYF.

CDR3 coding DNA: TGTGCCAGCAGCTTAGGCGGGGGGAACTACAATGAGCAGTTCTTC. It specifies CASSLGGGNYNEQFF. The chain combines TRBV7-3 with TRBJ2-1; TRBD2 matches 8 bases. CDR1 and CDR2 from the germline V gene are SGHTA and FQGTGA. The ends lost 2 bases at V and 3 bases at J; junction bases unmatched: 3. The CDR3 spans 15 residues.

This chain links TRBV10-2 with TRBJ2-7; tentatively, D is TRBD2 (7 bases). Trimming pared 6 bases from V and 3 bases from J, leaving 24 bases between. Germline V gene lookup returns CDR1 WSHSY and CDR2 SAAADI. There are 17 residues in the CDR3. The CDR3 nucleotides are TGCGCCAGCAGGGCGTTGGGGGGGCGCGGAGAGTACTACGAGCAGTACTTC. Translated, it gives CASRALGGRGEYYEQYF.

This clone was picked up one time. J is TRBJ2-3 and V is TRBV27, with 9 bases aligning to TRBD2. The CDR3 covers 16 residues. CDR1 and CDR2 (germline): MNHEY, SMNVEV (reference sequence). After removal of 9 bases from V and 0 bases from J, the junction contained 10 bases not matched to a gene. DNA for the CDR3: TGTGCCAGTGATGTCCTAGCGGGGACTAGCACAGATACGCAGTATTTT. Translated: CASDVLAGTSTDTQYF.

The chain combines TRBV2 with TRBJ1-1; D is uncertain. V was shortened by 6 bases and J by 2 bases, with 13 bases between the two germline ends. The CDR3 runs to 14 residues. The germline V gene encodes CDR1 SNHLY and CDR2 FYNNEI. CDR3 sequence reads: CASRKAFSNTEAFF. The CDR3 DNA reads as TGTGCCAGCAGGAAAGCGTTCTCTAACACTGAAGCTTTCTTT.

The chain recombines TRBV5-4 with TRBJ1-4; 10 bases line up with TRBD1. CDR1 and CDR2 (germline): SGHNT, YYREEE (reference sequence). Trimming cost V 4 bases and J 7 bases; bases outside gene matches: 10. CDR3 length: 16 residues. Here the CDR3 reads CASSPRDRGPGEKLFF. The CDR3 DNA reads as TGTGCCAGCAGCCCCCGGGACAGGGGCCCTGGTGAAAAACTGTTTTTT.